The 19 T cell receptor beta chains in this list originate from one sample, sequenced in a study of shared clonotypes between healthy human individuals. The protocol was immunoSEQ multiplex PCR, while the TCRdb copy is restricted to in-frame clones and leaves out a portion. Of about 2 million clones detected, roughly 95% appear once; the ten largest clones hold more than 0.1%. The sequenced sample was naive CD4+ T cells sorted from blood. Described subset: CD45RA+ positively selected. Receptor source: a man between 18 and 35 years old in good health.

This sequence joins TRBV7-2 and TRBJ2-3, with a weak D call TRBD2 (6 bases). Trimming pared 1 base from V and 5 bases from J, leaving 10 bases between. The CDR3 length is 14 residues. The germline V gene has CDR1 SGHTA and CDR2 FQGNSA. This CDR3 reads CASSLGLGVDTQYF. The CDR3 DNA reads as TGTGCCAGCAGCTTAGGACTAGGGGTAGATACGCAGTATTTT.

This chain uses TRBV2 with TRBJ2-7, with unresolved D. The CDR3 consists of 14 residues. V gave up 6 bases and J gave up 6 bases, with 18 bases separating them. From germline, CDR1 is SNHLY and CDR2 FYNNEI. CDR3 bases: TGTGCCAGCAGCCGAGACTTCCTCATCGGCGAGCAGTACTTC. It is translated as CASSRDFLIGEQYF.

The chain uses TRBV2 and TRBJ2-5; 7 bases match TRBD1. V trimming: 4 bases; J trimming: 0 bases; junction bases outside the gene matches: 5. In germline, CDR1 is SNHLY, CDR2 FYNNEI. CDR3 length: 15 amino acids. This chain's CDR3 is CASSAQGQYQETQYF. CDR3 DNA: TGTGCCAGCAGTGCACAGGGACAGTACCAAGAGACCCAGTACTTC.

The chain combines TRBV28 with TRBJ1-4; D perhaps matches TRBD1 (6 bases). The germline V gene has CDR1 MDHEN and CDR2 SYDVKM. Trimming left V 4 bases short and J 7 bases short, with 16 bases between. The CDR3 covers 15 residues. The CDR3 nucleotides read TGTGCCAGCAGTTCGCCCGGGGGCCGGGGTGAAAAACTGTTTTTT. Protein sequence: CASSSPGGRGEKLFF.

The V and J genes are TRBV29-1 and TRBJ1-4, with D hard to call. Germline V gene lookup returns CDR1 SQVTM and CDR2 ANQGSEA. This CDR3 contains 12 residues. Trimming removed 7 bases at V and 5 bases at J, with 11 bases between. The chain's CDR3 is CSAGGLNEKLFF. The CDR3 bases are TGCAGCGCGGGAGGGCTAAATGAAAAACTGTTTTTT.

The CDR3 region has the DNA TGTGCCAGCAGCCTGGCAGATACGCAGTATTTT. It yields the protein CASSLADTQYF. The genes are TRBV21-1 and TRBJ2-3. TRBV21-1 is shown as a pseudogene. This CDR3 contains 11 residues.

The chain has TRBV18 and TRBJ2-7; 9 bases fit TRBD1. Per the germline V gene, CDR1 is KGHSH and CDR2 is LQKENI. Trimming removed 3 bases from V and 5 bases from J; junction bases left unmatched: 2. The CDR3 covers 13 residues. This chain's CDR3 is CASSPWDRDEQYF. CDR3 nucleotides: TGTGCCAGCTCACCGTGGGACAGGGACGAGCAGTACTTC.

This chain links TRBV5-1 with TRBJ2-1, with 9 bases fitting TRBD2. Germline V gene sequence: CDR1 SGHRS, CDR2 YFSETQ. The trim removed 0 bases at V and 6 bases at J, leaving 4 bases unmatched. The CDR3 loop spans 15 amino acids. The CDR3 reads CASSLEASGTNEQFF. The CDR3 nucleotides are TGCGCCAGCAGCTTGGAGGCTAGCGGGACCAATGAGCAGTTCTTC. The whole variable domain, filled in from reference TRBV5-1 and TRBJ2-1, reads KAGVTQTPRYLIKTRGQQVTLSCSPISGHRSVSWYQQTPGQGLQFLFEYFSETQRNKGNFPGRFSGRQFSNSRSEMNVSTLELGDSALYLCASSLEASGTNEQFFGPGTRLTVL.

This clone is a singleton in its sample. This chain connects TRBV7-8 to TRBJ1-5, with a weak D call TRBD1 (5 bases). The CDR3 extends over 16 amino acids. The V end lost 2 bases, the J end lost 4 bases, and 15 bases lay between the germline ends. Per germline, CDR1 SGHVS and CDR2 FQNEAQ. The CDR3 loop is CASSLLGVVGNQPQHF. The CDR3, as DNA: TGTGCCAGCAGCTTATTAGGGGTAGTAGGGAATCAGCCCCAGCATTTT.

In regard to this clone: The junction differs from germline at one of its ends, possibly a read error. This rearrangement joins TRBV29-1 to TRBJ2-1; 9 nucleotides line up with TRBD2. There are 14 residues in the CDR3. CDR1 is SQVTM, CDR2 ANQGSEA, per germline. CDR3 nucleotides: TGCAGCGCTGAAGTTAGCGGGAGATACAATGAGCAGTTCTTC. Residues: CSAEVSGRYNEQFF.

A word on this clone: Other DNA sequences from this sample encode an identical CDR3 as well. This chain links TRBV30 with TRBJ2-1; a weak D match, TRBD1 (5 bases). Germline CDR1 GTSNPN, CDR2 SVGIG (reference sequence). The CDR3 is 13 residues long. V lost 5 bases and J lost 12, with 20 bases in between. In nucleotides, the CDR3 is TGTGCCTGGTGCCATCGTCACCAGGGCACGCAGTTCTTC. This gives the protein CAWCHRHQGTQFF. Looking up the rest from reference TRBV30 and TRBJ2-1 gives the full variable domain: SQTIHQWPATLVQPVGSPLSLECTVEGTSNPNLYWYRQAAGRGLQLLFYSVGIGQISSEVPQNLSASRPQDRQFILSSKKLLLSDSGFYLCAWCHRHQGTQFFGPGTRLTVL.

The count of this clone is one. The same CDR3 also results from other DNA sequences found in this sample. The chain combines TRBV11-1 with TRBJ1-1; 7 bases align to TRBD1. The CDR3 consists of 14 residues. V shed 2 bases and J 1 base; nucleotides not matched to a gene: 1. CDR1 is SGHAT and CDR2 is FQDESV in the germline V gene (reference sequence). CDR3 in amino acids: CASSLRQGNTEAFF. The DNA for the CDR3 is TGTGCCAGCAGCTTAAGACAGGGGAACACTGAAGCTTTCTTT.

The chain employs TRBV10-2 and TRBJ2-7, with TRBD1 identical over 11 bases. Germline CDR1 is WSHSY and CDR2 is SAAADI. CDR3 length equals 15 residues. V was pared by 6 bases and J by 2 bases, with 6 bases of the junction left unmatched. CDR3 sequence: CASRDWTGGPYEQYF. Here the CDR3 DNA reads TGCGCCAGCAGAGACTGGACAGGGGGCCCCTACGAGCAGTACTTC.

The J gene is TRBJ2-7, the V gene TRBV14, with 10 nucleotides matching TRBD1. There are 14 residues in the CDR3. Germline assignment: CDR1 SGHDN and CDR2 FVKESK. Losses at the gene ends were 2 bases for V and 7 bases for J; bases not matched to a gene: 5. In DNA, the CDR3 is TGTGCCAGCAGCCAATGGAGGACAGGGGGTGAGCAGTACTTC. This codes for CASSQWRTGGEQYF.

The count of this clone is one. An end of the junction does not agree with germline; a read error may underlie this. The chain joins TRBV6-1 to TRBJ1-4; TRBD1 matches at 9 bases. Per the germline V gene, CDR1 is MNHNS and CDR2 is SASEGT. The length of the CDR3 is 13 residues. The CDR3 DNA is TGTGCCAGCAGTGAAGGAACCGGGACAGGGAGGATTTTT. Encoded protein: CASSEGTGTGRIF.

The rearrangement joins TRBV7-9 to TRBJ1-5; TRBD1 might be the D (6 bases). The germline CDR1 and CDR2 sequences are SEHNR and FQNEAQ (reference sequence). Trimming removed 1 base at V and 1 base at J, with 14 bases between. The CDR3 sequence is 17 residues long. The CDR3 here is CASSLGEDSLSNQPQHF. The CDR3 DNA reads TGTGCCAGCAGCTTAGGGGAGGACAGCCTAAGCAATCAGCCCCAGCATTTT. The entire variable domain, with the rest obtained from reference TRBV7-9 and TRBJ1-5, is as follows: DTGVSQNPRHKITKRGQNVTFRCDPISEHNRLYWYRQTLGQGPEFLTYFQNEAQLEKSRLLSDRFSAERPKGSFSTLEIQRTEQGDSAMYLCASSLGEDSLSNQPQHFGDGTRLSIL.

The chain carries TRBV7-9 and TRBJ2-5; 7 bases align to TRBD2. Germline CDR1 is SEHNR and CDR2 is FQNEAQ (reference sequence). CDR3 size: 16 residues. V lost 2 bases, J lost 2 bases, and 8 bases stayed unmatched. Written as DNA, the CDR3 is TGTGCCAGCAGCTTACTCGCGGGAGTTCAACAAGAGACCCAGTACTTC. Protein: CASSLLAGVQQETQYF.

The chain combines TRBV4-1 with TRBJ1-3; D uncertain. The V gene lost 3 bases and the J gene lost 2 bases, with 20 bases spanning the gap. The CDR3 covers 18 residues. The germline V gene has CDR1 MGHRA and CDR2 YSYEKL. CDR3 in amino acids: CASSQGDRAPKTGNTIYF. DNA for the CDR3: TGCGCCAGCAGCCAGGGCGACCGCGCCCCGAAAACTGGAAACACCATATATTTT.

This chain connects TRBV6-6 to TRBJ1-5; D remains unclear. The CDR3 is made up of 13 amino acids. Germline V gene lookup returns CDR1 MNHNY and CDR2 SVGAGI (reference sequence). Trimming shortened V by 7 bases and J by 5 bases, and 12 bases separated the two germline ends. The CDR3 is CASMVSRDQPQHF. The CDR3 DNA follows: TGTGCCAGCATGGTTTCCCGAGATCAGCCCCAGCATTTT.